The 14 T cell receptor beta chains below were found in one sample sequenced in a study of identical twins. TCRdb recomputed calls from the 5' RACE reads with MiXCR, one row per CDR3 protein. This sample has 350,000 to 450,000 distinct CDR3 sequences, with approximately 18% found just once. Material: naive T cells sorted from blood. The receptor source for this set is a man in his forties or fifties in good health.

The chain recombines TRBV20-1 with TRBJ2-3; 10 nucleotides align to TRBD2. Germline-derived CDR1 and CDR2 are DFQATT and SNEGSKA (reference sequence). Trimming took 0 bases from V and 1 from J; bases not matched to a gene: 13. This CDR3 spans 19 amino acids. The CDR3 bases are TGCAGTGCTAGAGATAAGTACGCTAGCGGGAGACGGGGCACAGATACGCAGTATTTT. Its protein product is CSARDKYASGRRGTDTQYF.

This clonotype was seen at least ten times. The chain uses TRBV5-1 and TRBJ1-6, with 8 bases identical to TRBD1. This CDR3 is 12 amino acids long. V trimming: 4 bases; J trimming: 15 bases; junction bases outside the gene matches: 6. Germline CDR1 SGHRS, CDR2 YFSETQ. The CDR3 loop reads CASSLPGQDLHF. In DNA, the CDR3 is TGCGCCAGCAGCCTCCCGGGACAGGACCTCCACTTT.

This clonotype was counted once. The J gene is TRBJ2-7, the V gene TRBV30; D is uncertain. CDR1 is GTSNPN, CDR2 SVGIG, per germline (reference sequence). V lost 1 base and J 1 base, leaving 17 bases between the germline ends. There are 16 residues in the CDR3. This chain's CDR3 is CAWSERAWARSYEQYF. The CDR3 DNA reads TGTGCCTGGAGTGAGCGAGCCTGGGCGCGGTCCTACGAGCAGTACTTC.

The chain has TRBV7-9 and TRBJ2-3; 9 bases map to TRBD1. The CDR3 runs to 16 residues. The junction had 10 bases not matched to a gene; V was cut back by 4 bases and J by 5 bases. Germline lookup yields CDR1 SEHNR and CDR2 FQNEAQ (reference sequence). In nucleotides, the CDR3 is TGTGCCAGCAGCTCAACCATACAGGGGGCGATAGATACGCAGTATTTT. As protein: CASSSTIQGAIDTQYF.

The DNA for the CDR3 is TGTGCCAGCAGCAAAGCTCCCTTTTTCCTAAAAATAGGACAGGGGATCTCCTACAATGAGCAGTTCTTC. Its protein product is CASSKAPFFLKIGQGISYNEQFF. The rearrangement links TRBV21-1 to TRBJ2-1; the listed D gene, TRBD1, was not tested against the DNA. TRBV21-1 is reported as a pseudogene. The CDR3 covers 23 residues.

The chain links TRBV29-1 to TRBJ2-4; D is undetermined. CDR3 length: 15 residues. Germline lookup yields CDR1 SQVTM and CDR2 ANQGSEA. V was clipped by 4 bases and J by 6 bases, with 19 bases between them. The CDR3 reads CSVVSSGSLGNIQYF. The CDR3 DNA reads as TGCAGCGTTGTCTCCTCCGGGTCTCTCGGAAACATTCAGTACTTC.

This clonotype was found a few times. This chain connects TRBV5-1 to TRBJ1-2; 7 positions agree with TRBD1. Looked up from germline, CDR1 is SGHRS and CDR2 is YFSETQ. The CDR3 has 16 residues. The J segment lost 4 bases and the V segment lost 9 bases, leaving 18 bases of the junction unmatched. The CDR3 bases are TGCGCCACCCGAGGGATAGGACAGGCGGAGTTCTATGGCTACACCTTC. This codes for CATRGIGQAEFYGYTF.

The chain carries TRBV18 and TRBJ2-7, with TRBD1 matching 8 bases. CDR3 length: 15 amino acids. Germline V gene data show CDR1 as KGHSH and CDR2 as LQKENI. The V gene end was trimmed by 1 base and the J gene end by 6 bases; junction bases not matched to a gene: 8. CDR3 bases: TGTGCCAGCTCACCACTCACAGGGGGGTTAGTCGAGCAGTACTTC. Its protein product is CASSPLTGGLVEQYF.

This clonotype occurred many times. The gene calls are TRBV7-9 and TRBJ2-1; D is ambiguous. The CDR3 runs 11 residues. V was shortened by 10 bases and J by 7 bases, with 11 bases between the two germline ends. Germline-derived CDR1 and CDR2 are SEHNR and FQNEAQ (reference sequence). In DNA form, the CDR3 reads TGTGCCACAAAAGGGTGGAATGAGCAGTTCTTC. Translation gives CATKGWNEQFF.

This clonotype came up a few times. CDR3 coding DNA: TGTGCCAGCTCGGACAGGTGGGATCAGCCCCAGCATTTT. It encodes CASSDRWDQPQHF. The chain employs TRBV6-2 or TRBV6-3 and TRBJ1-5, with 7 positions matching TRBD1. The germline CDR1 and CDR2 sequences are MNHEY and SVGEGT. V dropped 8 bases and J dropped 5; count of bases not matched to a gene: 6. This CDR3 comprises 13 residues.

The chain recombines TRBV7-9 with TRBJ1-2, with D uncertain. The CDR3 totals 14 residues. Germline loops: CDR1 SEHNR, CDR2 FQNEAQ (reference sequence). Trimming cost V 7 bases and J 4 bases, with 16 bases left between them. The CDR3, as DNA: TGTGCCAGCACCGCCGGATTATTGGGCTATGGCTACACCTTC. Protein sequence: CASTAGLLGYGYTF.

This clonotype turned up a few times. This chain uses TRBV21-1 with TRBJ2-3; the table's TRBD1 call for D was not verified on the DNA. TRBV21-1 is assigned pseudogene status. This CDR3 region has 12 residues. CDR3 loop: CASSIDRDTQYF. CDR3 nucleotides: TGTGCCAGCAGCATAGACAGGGATACGCAGTATTTT.

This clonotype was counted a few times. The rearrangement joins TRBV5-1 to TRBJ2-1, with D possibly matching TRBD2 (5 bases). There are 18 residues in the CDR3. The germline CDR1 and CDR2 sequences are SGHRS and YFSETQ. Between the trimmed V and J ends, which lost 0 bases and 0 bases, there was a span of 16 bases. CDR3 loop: CASSLAKWEKSSYNEQFF. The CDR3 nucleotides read TGCGCCAGCAGCTTGGCCAAGTGGGAGAAGAGCTCCTACAATGAGCAGTTCTTC.

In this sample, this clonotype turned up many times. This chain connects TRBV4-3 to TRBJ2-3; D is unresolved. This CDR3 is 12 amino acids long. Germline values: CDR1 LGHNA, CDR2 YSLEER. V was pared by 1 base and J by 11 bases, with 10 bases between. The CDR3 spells CASSQGPREQYF. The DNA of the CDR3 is TGCGCCAGCAGCCAAGGGCCTAGGGAGCAGTATTTT.